One and the same sample provided the 6 T cell receptor beta chains below, sequenced in a study of blood T cell repertoires in COVID-19. TCRdb's copy holds only in-frame clones and misses some; the assay was immunoSEQ multiplex PCR. The sample holds about 250,000 clones, 84% seen once. Sequenced material: peripheral blood. The source is a woman aged 40 to 49 who had recovered from COVID-19.

The CDR3 loop reads CAWGRAYEQYF. CDR3 bases: TGTGCCTGGGGGAGAGCCTACGAGCAGTACTTC. The genes are TRBV30 and TRBJ2-7, with D maybe TRBD2 (5 bases). V shed 5 bases and J shed 2 bases, with 7 bases lying between them. This CDR3 has 11 residues. Per the germline V gene, CDR1 is GTSNPN and CDR2 is SVGIG (reference sequence).

The rearrangement joins TRBV11-3 to TRBJ1-1; tentative D call: TRBD1 (5 bases). The CDR3 covers 16 residues. Per germline, CDR1 SGHNT and CDR2 YENEEA. V was pared by 4 bases and J by 0 bases, with 15 bases between. CDR3 amino acids: CASSSRQRDMNTEAFF. CDR3 bases: TGTGCCAGCAGCTCCCGACAGAGAGACATGAACACTGAAGCTTTCTTT.

The J gene is TRBJ2-7, the V gene TRBV11-1; possible D gene TRBD2, 5 bases. Germline-derived CDR1 and CDR2 are SGHAT and FQDESV (reference sequence). The CDR3 runs to 12 residues. Between the trimmed V and J ends, which lost 9 bases and 1 base, there was a span of 10 bases. CDR3 DNA: TGTGCCAGTGGAGGCAGATCCTACGAGCAGTACTTC. This codes for CASGGRSYEQYF.

This clone has just one count. The chain joins TRBV6-6 to TRBJ1-3; D possibly corresponds to TRBD1 (5 bases). Germline loops: CDR1 MNHNY, CDR2 SVGAGI (reference sequence). Trimming left V 0 bases short and J 2 bases short, with 5 bases between. The CDR3 covers 14 residues. This CDR3 is CASSYSTAGNTIYF. The CDR3 DNA reads TGTGCCAGCAGTTACTCGACAGCTGGAAACACCATATATTTT.

This chain joins TRBV20-1 and TRBJ1-2; 9 nucleotides line up with TRBD1. The germline V gene encodes CDR1 DFQATT and CDR2 SNEGSKA (reference sequence). The CDR3 has 14 residues. Trimming took 3 bases from V and 8 from J; bases not matched to a gene: 10. The CDR3, as DNA: TGCAGTGCTAGTACTTTGGGGACAGGGTTCGGCTACACCTTC. Protein sequence: CSASTLGTGFGYTF.

This clone occurred once. The V and J genes are TRBV19 and TRBJ2-1, with 9 bases fitting TRBD1. The CDR3 length is 14 residues. Trimming at V came to 6 bases and at J to 7 bases, leaving 7 bases not matched to a gene. Germline-derived CDR1 and CDR2 are LNHDA and SQIVND (reference sequence). CDR3 amino acids: CASSSGQGENEQFF. In DNA, the CDR3 is TGTGCCAGTAGCTCGGGACAGGGAGAAAATGAGCAGTTCTTC.